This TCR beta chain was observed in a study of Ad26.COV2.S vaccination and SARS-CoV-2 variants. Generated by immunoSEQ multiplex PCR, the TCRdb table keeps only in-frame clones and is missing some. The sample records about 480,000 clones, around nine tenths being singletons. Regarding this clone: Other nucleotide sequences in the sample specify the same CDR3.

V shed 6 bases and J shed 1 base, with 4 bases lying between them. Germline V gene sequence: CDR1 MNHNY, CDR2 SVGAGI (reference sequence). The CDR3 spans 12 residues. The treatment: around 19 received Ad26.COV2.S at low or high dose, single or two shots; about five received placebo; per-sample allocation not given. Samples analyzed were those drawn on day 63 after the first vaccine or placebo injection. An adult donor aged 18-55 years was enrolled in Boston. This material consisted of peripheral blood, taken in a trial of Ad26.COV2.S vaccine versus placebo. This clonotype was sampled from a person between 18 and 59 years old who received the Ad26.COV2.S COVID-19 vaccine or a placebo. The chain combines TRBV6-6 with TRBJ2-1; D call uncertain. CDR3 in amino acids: CASRGSYNEQFF. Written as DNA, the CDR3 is TGTGCCAGCAGGGGATCCTACAATGAGCAGTTCTTC.